The 13 T cell receptor beta chains listed next were all sequenced from one sample in a study of PD-1 blockade in classical Hodgkin lymphoma. Every one of the patients relapsed after autologous stem cell transplantation (brentuximab vedotin exposure was variable). Thawed PBMCs yielded CD4+ T cells through magnetic negative selection. Clones were read by immunoSEQ multiplex PCR, and TCRdb kept only the in-frame ones, dropping some. The data hold roughly 8,000 clones, with more than 80% observed a single time. The sequencing here drew on CD4+ T cells from blood, taken at baseline. The receptors derive from a human donor with classical Hodgkin lymphoma.

This chain connects TRBV5-6 to TRBJ2-5; D perhaps matches TRBD2 (5 bases). Trimming removed 1 base at V and 3 bases at J, with 10 bases between. Germline V gene lookup returns CDR1 SGHDT and CDR2 YYEEEE. This CDR3 comprises 14 residues. CDR3 DNA: TGTGCCAGCAGCTTGAACGGGGTTGAAGAGACCCAGTACTTC. This encodes CASSLNGVEETQYF.

The gene calls are TRBV11-1 and TRBJ2-3; TRBD2 matches at 13 bases. The germline V gene has CDR1 SGHAT and CDR2 FQDESV (reference sequence). The V and J ends lost 5 bases and 6 bases, in that order; junction bases with no gene match: 5. The CDR3 has 15 amino acids. The CDR3 reads CASSHRTSGSDTQYF. The CDR3 DNA reads TGTGCCAGCAGCCACAGGACTAGCGGGAGTGATACGCAGTATTTT.

This clone was seen only once. The chain carries TRBV5-4 and TRBJ2-1; D call uncertain. The V end lost 2 bases, the J end lost 5 bases, and 23 bases lay between the germline ends. The V gene's germline CDR1 is SGHNT and CDR2 YYREEE (reference sequence). The CDR3 contains 18 residues. For the CDR3, the DNA is TGTGCCAGCAGCTTATTCTCGAGTGAGGCTGTTGGGGACAATGAGCAGTTCTTC. As protein: CASSLFSSEAVGDNEQFF.

J is TRBJ2-1 and V is TRBV7-9; TRBD1 might be the D (6 bases). The V gene's germline CDR1 is SEHNR and CDR2 FQNEAQ (reference sequence). CDR3 length: 16 amino acids. V was cut by 1 base and J by 4 bases, with 14 bases left in between. CDR3 amino acids: CASSLGDRTTYNEQFF. The CDR3 DNA is TGTGCCAGCAGCTTAGGAGACAGGACAACTTACAATGAGCAGTTCTTC.

The table lists this clone with a few counts. V is TRBV9 and J is TRBJ2-5; D remains ambiguous. V lost 3 bases to trimming and J lost 0 bases, with 9 bases between them. The germline V gene encodes CDR1 SGDLS and CDR2 YYNGEE. The CDR3 loop spans 14 amino acids. CDR3 amino acids: CASSAGSYQETQYF. In nucleotides, the CDR3 is TGTGCCAGCAGCGCCGGGTCTTACCAAGAGACCCAGTACTTC.

The CDR3 region is CASSLALDYGYTF. The DNA for the CDR3 is TGCGCCAGCAGCTTGGCGTTAGACTATGGCTACACCTTC. The chain couples TRBV5-1 to TRBJ1-2; D remains ambiguous. Germline CDR1 reads SGHRS; CDR2 reads YFSETQ. Trimming cost V 0 bases and J 3 bases, with 6 bases left between them. This CDR3 is built from 13 residues.

The rearrangement uses TRBV21-1 and TRBJ1-1. TRBV21-1 is annotated as a pseudogene. This CDR3 is built from 19 residues. CDR3 nucleotides: TGTGCCAGCAGCAAATGGTGTTGTTTGGGGGAAGATGGAGTGGCTGAAGCTTTCTTT. Encoded protein: CASSKWCCLGEDGVAEAFF.

The gene calls are TRBV5-6 and TRBJ2-7, with D uncertain. CDR3 size: 12 residues. V was cut by 4 bases and J by 0 bases, with 5 bases left in between. From germline, CDR1 is SGHDT and CDR2 YYEEEE. Here the CDR3 DNA reads TGTGCCAGCAGCGCAGGCTCCTACGAGCAGTACTTC. Translation: CASSAGSYEQYF.

The chain employs TRBV30 and TRBJ1-1; D is ambiguous. This CDR3 spans 11 amino acids. V dropped 2 bases and J dropped 8 bases, with 9 bases sitting between them. CDR1 and CDR2 (germline): GTSNPN, SVGIG (reference sequence). The CDR3 is CAWSSVGEAFF. The CDR3 nucleotides are TGTGCCTGGAGTTCTGTGGGGGAAGCTTTCTTT.

This clone was counted once. The chain carries TRBV28 and TRBJ1-5; 10 bases are shared with TRBD1. With 7 bases clipped from V and 2 bases from J, the junction kept 5 bases outside the gene matches. CDR3 length: 15 amino acids. CDR1 and CDR2 from the germline V gene are MDHEN and SYDVKM. This chain's CDR3 is CASNLDRGGNQPQHF. The CDR3 DNA follows: TGTGCCAGCAATTTGGACAGGGGGGGCAATCAGCCCCAGCATTTT.

The chain has TRBV5-4 and TRBJ2-5; D may match TRBD1 or TRBD2 (5 bases each). The CDR3 contains 13 residues. Deletions cut 4 bases from V and 5 bases from J, with 12 bases between. Germline V CDR1 and CDR2: SGHNT, YYREEE (reference sequence). The CDR3 nucleotides are TGTGCCAGCAGCCCGGATGGGGGTGAGACCCAGTACTTC. This encodes CASSPDGGETQYF.

This rearrangement joins TRBV7-2 to TRBJ2-4, with 7 bases matching TRBD1. V dropped 5 bases and J dropped 0; count of bases not matched to a gene: 7. Germline CDR1 and CDR2: SGHTA and FQGNSA. CDR3 length equals 16 residues. Written as DNA, the CDR3 is TGTGCCAGCAGCACGGGACAGTTCTTAGCCAAAAACATTCAGTACTTC. It is translated as CASSTGQFLAKNIQYF.

V usage is TRBV6-5 and J usage is TRBJ1-1; TRBD1 matches at 8 bases. The V gene's germline CDR1 is MNHEY and CDR2 SVGAGI. This CDR3 comprises 12 residues. The ends lost 8 bases at V and 8 bases at J; junction bases unmatched: 7. The CDR3 DNA reads TGTGCCAGCCGGACAGGGATCAAGGAAGCTTTCTTT. As protein: CASRTGIKEAFF.